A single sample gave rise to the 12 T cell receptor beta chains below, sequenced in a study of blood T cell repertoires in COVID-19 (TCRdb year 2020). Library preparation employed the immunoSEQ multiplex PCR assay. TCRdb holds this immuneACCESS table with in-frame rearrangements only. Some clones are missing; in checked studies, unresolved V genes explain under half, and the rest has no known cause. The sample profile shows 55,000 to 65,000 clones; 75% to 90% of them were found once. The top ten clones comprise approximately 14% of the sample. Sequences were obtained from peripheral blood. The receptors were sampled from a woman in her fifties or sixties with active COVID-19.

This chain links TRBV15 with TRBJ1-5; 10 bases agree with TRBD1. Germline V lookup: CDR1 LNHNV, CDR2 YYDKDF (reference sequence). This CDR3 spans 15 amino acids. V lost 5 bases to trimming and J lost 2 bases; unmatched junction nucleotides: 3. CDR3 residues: CATSGDRGRNQPQHF. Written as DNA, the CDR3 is TGTGCCACCAGCGGGGACAGGGGTCGCAATCAGCCCCAGCATTTT.

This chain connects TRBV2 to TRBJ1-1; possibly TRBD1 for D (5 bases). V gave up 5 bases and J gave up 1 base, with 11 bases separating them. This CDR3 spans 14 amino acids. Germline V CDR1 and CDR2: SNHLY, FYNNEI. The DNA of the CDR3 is TGTGCCAGCAGTACACTCGGGGGGAACACTGAAGCTTTCTTT. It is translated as CASSTLGGNTEAFF. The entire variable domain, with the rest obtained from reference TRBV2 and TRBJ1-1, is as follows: EPEVTQTPSHQVTQMGQEVILRCVPISNHLYFYWYRQILGQKVEFLVSFYNNEISEKSEIFDDQFSVERPDGSNFTLKIRSTKLEDSAMYFCASSTLGGNTEAFFGQGTRLTVV.

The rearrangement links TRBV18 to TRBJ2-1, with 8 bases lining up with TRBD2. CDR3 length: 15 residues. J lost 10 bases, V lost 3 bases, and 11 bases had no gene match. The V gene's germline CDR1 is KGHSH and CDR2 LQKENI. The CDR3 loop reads CASSPGLEALIEQFF. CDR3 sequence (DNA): TGTGCCAGCTCACCGGGACTAGAGGCCCTCATCGAGCAGTTCTTC.

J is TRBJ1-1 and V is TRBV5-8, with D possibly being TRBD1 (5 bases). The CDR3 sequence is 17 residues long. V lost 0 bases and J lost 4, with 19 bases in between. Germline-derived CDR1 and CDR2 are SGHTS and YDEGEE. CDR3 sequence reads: CASSLVGPDTSGTEAFF. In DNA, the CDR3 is TGTGCCAGCAGCTTGGTTGGACCGGACACTTCGGGCACTGAAGCTTTCTTT. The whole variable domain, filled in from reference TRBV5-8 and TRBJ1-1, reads EAGVTQSPTHLIKTRGQQATLRCSPISGHTSVYWYQQALGLGLQFLLWYDEGEERNRGNFPPRFSGRQFPNYSSELNVNALELEDSALYLCASSLVGPDTSGTEAFFGQGTRLTVV.

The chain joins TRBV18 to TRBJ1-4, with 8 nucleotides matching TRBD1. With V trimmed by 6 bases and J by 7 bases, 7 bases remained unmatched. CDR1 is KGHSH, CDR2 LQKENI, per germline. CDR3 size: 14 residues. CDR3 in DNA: TGTGCCAGCTCGCCGGGACAGGCGGGTGAAAAACTGTTTTTT. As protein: CASSPGQAGEKLFF.

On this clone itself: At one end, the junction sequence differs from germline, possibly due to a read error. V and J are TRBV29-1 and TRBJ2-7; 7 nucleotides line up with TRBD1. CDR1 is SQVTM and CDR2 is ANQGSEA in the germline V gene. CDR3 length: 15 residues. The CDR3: CSVEVREGGRYEQYF. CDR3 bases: TGCAGCGTGGAAGTCCGTGAAGGGGGCCGCTACGAGCAGTACTTC.

The CDR3 is CASSQDPGVGNTIYF. In DNA, the CDR3 is TGCGCCAGCAGCCAAGATCCCGGGGTTGGAAACACCATATATTTT. The chain has TRBV4-1 and TRBJ1-3, with no clear D. Trimming cost V 0 bases and J 3 bases, with 9 bases left between them. This CDR3 spans 15 amino acids. Germline CDR1 is MGHRA and CDR2 is YSYEKL.

This chain's CDR3 is CASSQDRNTEAFF. In DNA, the CDR3 is TGTGCCAGCAGCCAAGATAGGAACACTGAAGCTTTCTTT. V is TRBV3-1 (or the pseudogene TRBV3-2) and J is TRBJ1-1; no reliable D call. Trimming removed 0 bases from V and 1 base from J, with 3 bases in between. CDR3 length: 13 residues. The germline V gene encodes CDR1 LGHDT and CDR2 YNNKEL (reference sequence).

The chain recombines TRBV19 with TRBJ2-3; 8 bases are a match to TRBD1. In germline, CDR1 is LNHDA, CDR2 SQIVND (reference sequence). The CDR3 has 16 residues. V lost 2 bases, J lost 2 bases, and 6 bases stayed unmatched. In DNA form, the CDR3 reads TGTGCCAGTAGTATAAGGCAGGGGGCGAACACAGATACGCAGTATTTT. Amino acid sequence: CASSIRQGANTDTQYF.

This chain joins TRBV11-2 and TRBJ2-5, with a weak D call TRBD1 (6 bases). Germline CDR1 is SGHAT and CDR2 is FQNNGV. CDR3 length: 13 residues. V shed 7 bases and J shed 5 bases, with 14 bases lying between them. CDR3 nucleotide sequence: TGTGCCAGCACAAGGACAGCCTGGGAGACCCAGTACTTC. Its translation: CASTRTAWETQYF. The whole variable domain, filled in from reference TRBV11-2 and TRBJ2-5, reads EAGVAQSPRYKIIEKRQSVAFWCNPISGHATLYWYQQILGQGPKLLIQFQNNGVVDDSQLPKDRFSAERLKGVDSTLKIQPAKLEDSAVYLCASTRTAWETQYFGPGTRLLVL.

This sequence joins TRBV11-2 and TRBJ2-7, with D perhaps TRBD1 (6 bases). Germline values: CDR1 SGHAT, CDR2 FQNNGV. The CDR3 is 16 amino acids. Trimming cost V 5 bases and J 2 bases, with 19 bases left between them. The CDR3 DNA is TGTGCCAGCAGCCCCCGACTACAGGGAACCGCCTACGAGCAGTACTTC. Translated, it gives CASSPRLQGTAYEQYF.

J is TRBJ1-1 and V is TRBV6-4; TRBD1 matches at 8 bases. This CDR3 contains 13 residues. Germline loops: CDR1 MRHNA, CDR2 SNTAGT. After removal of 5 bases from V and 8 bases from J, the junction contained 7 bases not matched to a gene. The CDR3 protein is CASSSRQGSEAFF. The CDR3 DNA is TGTGCCAGCAGTTCTCGACAGGGGTCAGAAGCTTTCTTT.